This T cell receptor (beta chain) was found in a study of a mutant IDH1 vaccine in newly diagnosed glioma. Stated time point: week 11, during vaccination. Each dose of the vaccine consisted of 300 ug of mutant IDH1 20-mer peptide, with topical imiquimod. Findings of the study overall: Immune responses arising from the vaccine appeared in approximately 93% of patients.

With respect to this clone: Antigen: not known.

Method: immunoSEQ multiplex PCR; TCRdb's copy keeps in-frame clones and lacks some. The data show more than 50,000 clones, with about four fifths seen just once and about 6% held by the top ten. This TCR was sampled from a man between 45 and 60 years old with glioma. Sequenced here: PBMCs, sampled from a glioma patient whose treatment included an IDH1 peptide vaccine.

For the CDR3, the DNA is TGTGCCAGCAGCTTAGCGACAGGGGGTGGCTACACCTTC. Protein product: CASSLATGGGYTF. The V gene is TRBV7-2, the J gene TRBJ1-2, with 9 bases fitting TRBD1. The CDR3 contains 13 residues. Germline CDR1 reads SGHTA; CDR2 reads FQGNSA. Trimming cost V 0 bases and J 7 bases; bases outside gene matches: 0.